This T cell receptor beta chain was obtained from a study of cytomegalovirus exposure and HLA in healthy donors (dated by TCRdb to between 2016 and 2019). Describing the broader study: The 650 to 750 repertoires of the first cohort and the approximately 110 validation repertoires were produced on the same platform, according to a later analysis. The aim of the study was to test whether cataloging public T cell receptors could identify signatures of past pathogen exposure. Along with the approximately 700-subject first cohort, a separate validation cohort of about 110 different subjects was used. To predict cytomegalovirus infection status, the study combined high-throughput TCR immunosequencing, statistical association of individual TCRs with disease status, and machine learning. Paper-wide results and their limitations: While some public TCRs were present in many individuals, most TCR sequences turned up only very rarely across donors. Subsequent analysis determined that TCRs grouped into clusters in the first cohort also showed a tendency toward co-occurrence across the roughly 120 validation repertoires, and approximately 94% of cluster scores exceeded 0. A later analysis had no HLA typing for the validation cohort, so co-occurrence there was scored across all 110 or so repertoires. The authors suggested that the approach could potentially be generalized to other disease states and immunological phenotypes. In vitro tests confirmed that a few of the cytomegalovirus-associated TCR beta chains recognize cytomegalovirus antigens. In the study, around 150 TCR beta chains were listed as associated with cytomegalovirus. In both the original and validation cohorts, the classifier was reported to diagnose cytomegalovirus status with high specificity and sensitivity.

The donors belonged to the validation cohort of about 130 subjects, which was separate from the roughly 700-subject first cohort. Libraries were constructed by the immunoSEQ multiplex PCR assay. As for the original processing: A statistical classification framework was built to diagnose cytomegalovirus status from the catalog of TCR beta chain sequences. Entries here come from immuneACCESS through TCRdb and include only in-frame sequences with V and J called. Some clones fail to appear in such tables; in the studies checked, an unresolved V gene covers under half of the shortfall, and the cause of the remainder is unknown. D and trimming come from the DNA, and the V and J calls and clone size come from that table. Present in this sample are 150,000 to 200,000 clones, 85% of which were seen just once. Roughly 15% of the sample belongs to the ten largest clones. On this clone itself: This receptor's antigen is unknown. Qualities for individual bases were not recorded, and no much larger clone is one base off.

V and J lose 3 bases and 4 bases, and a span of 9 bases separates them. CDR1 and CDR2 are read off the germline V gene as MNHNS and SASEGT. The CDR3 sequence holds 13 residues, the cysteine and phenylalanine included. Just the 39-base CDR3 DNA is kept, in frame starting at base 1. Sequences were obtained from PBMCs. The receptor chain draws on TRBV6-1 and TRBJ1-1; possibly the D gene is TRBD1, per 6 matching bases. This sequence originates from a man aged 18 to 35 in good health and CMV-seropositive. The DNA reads TGTGCCAGCAGTGACAGGGGTCTCACTGAAGCTTTCTTT. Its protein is CASSDRGLTEAFF.